The clone carrying this T cell receptor beta chain was recorded only once. Its antigen remains unknown. The PCR ran on 60 Vbeta and 13 Jbeta primers. The protocol was immunoSEQ multiplex PCR, while the TCRdb copy is restricted to in-frame clones and leaves out a portion. The table has 250,000 to 350,000 clones, 80% seen once. The sample is drawn from a study of cytomegalovirus exposure and HLA in healthy donors. Across the whole study: From donors who were HLA-typed, an early data release held around 85 million unique TCRs.

Germline loops: CDR1 KGHSH, CDR2 LQKENI. The length of the CDR3 is 14 residues. Trimming pared 6 bases from V and 5 bases from J, leaving 16 bases between. Findings and caveats of the study: As confirmed in vitro, a few CMV-associated chains were specific for CMV antigens.

The sample taken for sequencing was PBMCs. V gene TRBV18 combines with J gene TRBJ2-5; D is possibly TRBD2 (5 bases). This TCR was recovered from a girl aged 2-10 years in good health and CMV-seronegative. The CDR3, as DNA: TGTGCCAGCTCGCGGCTCAATGGCGGGGAGACCCAGTACTTC. Its protein is CASSRLNGGETQYF.